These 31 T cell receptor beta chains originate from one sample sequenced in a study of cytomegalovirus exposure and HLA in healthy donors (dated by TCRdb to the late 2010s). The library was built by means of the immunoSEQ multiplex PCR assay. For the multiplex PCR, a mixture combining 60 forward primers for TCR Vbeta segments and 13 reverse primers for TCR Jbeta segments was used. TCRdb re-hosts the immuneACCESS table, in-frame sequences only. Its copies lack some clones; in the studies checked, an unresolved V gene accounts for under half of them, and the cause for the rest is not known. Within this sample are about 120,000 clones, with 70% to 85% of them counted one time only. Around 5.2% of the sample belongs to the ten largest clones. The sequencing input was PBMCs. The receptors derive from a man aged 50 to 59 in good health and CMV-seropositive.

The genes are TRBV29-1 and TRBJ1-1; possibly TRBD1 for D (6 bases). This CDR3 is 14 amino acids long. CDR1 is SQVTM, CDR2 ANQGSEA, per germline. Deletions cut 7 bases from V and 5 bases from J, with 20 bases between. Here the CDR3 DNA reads TGCAGCGGAAGCCTACAGGGTAGTGAGACTGAAGCTTTCTTT. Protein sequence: CSGSLQGSETEAFF.

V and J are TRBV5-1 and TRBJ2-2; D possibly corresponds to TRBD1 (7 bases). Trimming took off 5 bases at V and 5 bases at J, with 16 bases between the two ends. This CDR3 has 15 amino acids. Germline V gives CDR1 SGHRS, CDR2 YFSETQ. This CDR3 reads CASRRDSQGTGELFF. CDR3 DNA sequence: TGCGCCAGCAGGCGGGACAGCCAGGGGACCGGGGAGCTGTTTTTT.

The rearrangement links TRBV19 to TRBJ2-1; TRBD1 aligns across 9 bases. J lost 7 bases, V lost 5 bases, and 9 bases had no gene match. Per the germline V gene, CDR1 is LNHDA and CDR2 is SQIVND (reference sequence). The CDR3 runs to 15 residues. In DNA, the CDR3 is TGTGCCAGTAGTGGAACCGGGACAGGGATGAATGAGCAGTTCTTC. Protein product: CASSGTGTGMNEQFF. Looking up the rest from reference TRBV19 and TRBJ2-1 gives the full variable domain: DGGITQSPKYLFRKEGQNVTLSCEQNLNHDAMYWYRQDPGQGLRLIYYSQIVNDFQKGDIAEGYSVSREKKESFPLTVTSAQKNPTAFYLCASSGTGTGMNEQFFGPGTRLTVL.

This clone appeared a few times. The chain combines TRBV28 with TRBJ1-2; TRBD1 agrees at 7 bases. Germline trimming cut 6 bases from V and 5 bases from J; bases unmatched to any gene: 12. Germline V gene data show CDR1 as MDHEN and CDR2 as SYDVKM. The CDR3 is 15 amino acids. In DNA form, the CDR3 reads TGTGCCAGCAGCACCGAGGACAGGAGGGGGTATGGCTACACCTTC. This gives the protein CASSTEDRRGYGYTF.

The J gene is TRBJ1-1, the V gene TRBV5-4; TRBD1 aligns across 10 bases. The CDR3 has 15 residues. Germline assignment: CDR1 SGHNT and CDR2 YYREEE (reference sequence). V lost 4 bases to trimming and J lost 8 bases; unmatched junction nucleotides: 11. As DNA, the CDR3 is TGTGCCAGCAGCCCCTCAGACTGGGACAGGGGAGAAGCTTTCTTT. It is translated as CASSPSDWDRGEAFF.

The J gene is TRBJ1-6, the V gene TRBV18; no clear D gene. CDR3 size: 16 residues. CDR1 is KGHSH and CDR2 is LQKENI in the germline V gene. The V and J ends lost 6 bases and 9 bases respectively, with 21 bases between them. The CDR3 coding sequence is TGTGCCAGCTCTCCAACTACCGGGCCCGGAGGTTCACCCCTCCACTTT. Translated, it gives CASSPTTGPGGSPLHF.

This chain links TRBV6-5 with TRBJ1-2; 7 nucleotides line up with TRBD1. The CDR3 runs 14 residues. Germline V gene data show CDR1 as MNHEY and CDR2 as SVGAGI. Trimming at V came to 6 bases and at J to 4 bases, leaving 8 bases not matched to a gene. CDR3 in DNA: TGTGCCAGCAGAAAGATCGGGACAGCCTATGGCTACACCTTC. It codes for CASRKIGTAYGYTF.

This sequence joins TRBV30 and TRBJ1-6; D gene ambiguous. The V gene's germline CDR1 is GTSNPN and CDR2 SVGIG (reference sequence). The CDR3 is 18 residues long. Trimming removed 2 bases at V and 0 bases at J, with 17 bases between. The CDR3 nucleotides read TGTGCCTGGAGTTGGGCCGACCCGGGGATCTCCTATAATTCACCCCTCCACTTT. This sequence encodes CAWSWADPGISYNSPLHF.

The CDR3 here is CASSPNRSGELFF. In DNA, the CDR3 is TGTGCCAGCAGCCCTAACAGGTCTGGGGAGCTGTTTTTT. The chain couples TRBV6-5 to TRBJ2-2; the D gene is possibly TRBD1 (5 bases). Per the germline V gene, CDR1 is MNHEY and CDR2 is SVGAGI. This CDR3 contains 13 residues. Trimming took off 6 bases at V and 8 bases at J, with 13 bases between the two ends.

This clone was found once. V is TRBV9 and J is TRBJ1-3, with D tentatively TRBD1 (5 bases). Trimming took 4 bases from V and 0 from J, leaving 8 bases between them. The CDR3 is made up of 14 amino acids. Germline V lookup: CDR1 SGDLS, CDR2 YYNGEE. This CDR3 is CASSLGGSGNTIYF. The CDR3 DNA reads TGTGCCAGCAGCCTCGGGGGCTCTGGAAACACCATATATTTT. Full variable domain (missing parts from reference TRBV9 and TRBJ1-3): DSGVTQTPKHLITATGQRVTLRCSPRSGDLSVYWYQQSLDQGLQFLIQYYNGEERAKGNILERFSAQQFPDLHSELNLSSLELGDSALYFCASSLGGSGNTIYFGEGSWLTVV.

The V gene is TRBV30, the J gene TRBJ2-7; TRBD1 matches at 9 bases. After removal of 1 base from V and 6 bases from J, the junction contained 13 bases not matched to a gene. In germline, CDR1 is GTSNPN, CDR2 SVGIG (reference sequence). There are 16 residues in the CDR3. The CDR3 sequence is CAWSGLPTGGRGEQYF. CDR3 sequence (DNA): TGTGCCTGGAGTGGACTTCCGACAGGGGGAAGGGGCGAGCAGTACTTC.

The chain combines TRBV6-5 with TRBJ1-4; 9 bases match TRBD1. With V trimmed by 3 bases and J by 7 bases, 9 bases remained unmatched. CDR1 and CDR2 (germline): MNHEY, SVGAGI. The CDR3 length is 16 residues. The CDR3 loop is CASSYGQGYRGEKLFF. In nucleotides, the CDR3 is TGTGCCAGCAGTTATGGACAGGGGTACAGGGGTGAAAAACTGTTTTTT.

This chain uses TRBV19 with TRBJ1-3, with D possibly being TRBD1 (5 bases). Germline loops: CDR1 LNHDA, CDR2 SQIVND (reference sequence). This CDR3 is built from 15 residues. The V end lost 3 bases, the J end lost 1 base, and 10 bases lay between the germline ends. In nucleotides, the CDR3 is TGTGCCAGTAGTATCGCAGGGACTTCTGGAAACACCATATATTTT. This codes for CASSIAGTSGNTIYF.

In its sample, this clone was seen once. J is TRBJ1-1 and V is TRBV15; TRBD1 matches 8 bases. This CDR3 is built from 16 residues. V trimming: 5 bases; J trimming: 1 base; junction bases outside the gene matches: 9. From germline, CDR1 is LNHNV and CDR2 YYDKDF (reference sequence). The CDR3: CATSHARDRKNTEAFF. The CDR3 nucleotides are TGTGCCACCAGCCATGCACGGGACAGGAAGAACACTGAAGCTTTCTTT.

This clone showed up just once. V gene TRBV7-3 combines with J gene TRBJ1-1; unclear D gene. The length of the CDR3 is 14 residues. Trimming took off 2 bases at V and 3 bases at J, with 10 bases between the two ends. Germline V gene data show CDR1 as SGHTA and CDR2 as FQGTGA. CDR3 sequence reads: CASSLGLRDTEAFF. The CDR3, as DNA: TGTGCCAGCAGCTTAGGTCTTCGGGACACTGAAGCTTTCTTT.

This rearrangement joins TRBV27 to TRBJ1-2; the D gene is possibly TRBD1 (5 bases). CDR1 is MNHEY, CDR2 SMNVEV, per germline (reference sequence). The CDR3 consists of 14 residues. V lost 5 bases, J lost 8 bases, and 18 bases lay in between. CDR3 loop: CASSLIRETDGYTF. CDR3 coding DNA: TGTGCCAGCAGTCTCATCAGGGAAACCGACGGCTACACCTTC.

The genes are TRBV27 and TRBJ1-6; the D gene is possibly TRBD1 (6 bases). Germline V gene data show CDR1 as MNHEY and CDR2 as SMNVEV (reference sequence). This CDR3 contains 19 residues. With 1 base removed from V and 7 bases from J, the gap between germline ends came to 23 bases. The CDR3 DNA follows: TGTGCCAGCAGTTTATACCCATCCCAGACGACAGGAAGAAATTCACCCCTCCACTTT. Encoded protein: CASSLYPSQTTGRNSPLHF.

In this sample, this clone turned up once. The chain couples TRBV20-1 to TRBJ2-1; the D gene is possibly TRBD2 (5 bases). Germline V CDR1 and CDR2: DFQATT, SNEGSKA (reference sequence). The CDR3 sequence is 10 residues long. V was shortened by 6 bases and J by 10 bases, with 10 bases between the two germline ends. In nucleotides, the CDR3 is TGCAGTGCCACTGAGCGGGAGCAGTTCTTC. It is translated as CSATEREQFF.

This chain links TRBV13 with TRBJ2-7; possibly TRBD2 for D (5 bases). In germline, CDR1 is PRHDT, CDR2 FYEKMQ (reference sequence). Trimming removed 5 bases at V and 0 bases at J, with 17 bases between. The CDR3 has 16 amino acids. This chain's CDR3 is CASSTQRRVLSYEQYF. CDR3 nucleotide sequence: TGTGCCAGCAGCACCCAGAGGCGGGTTCTCTCCTACGAGCAGTACTTC.

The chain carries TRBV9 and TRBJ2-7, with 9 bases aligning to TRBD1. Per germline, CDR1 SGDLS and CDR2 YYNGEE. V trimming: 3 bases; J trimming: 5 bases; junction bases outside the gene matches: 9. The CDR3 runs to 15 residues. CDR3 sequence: CASSATGGPLDEQYF. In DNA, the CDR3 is TGTGCCAGCAGCGCGACAGGGGGGCCTCTCGACGAGCAGTACTTC. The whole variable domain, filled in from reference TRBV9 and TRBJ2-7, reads DSGVTQTPKHLITATGQRVTLRCSPRSGDLSVYWYQQSLDQGLQFLIQYYNGEERAKGNILERFSAQQFPDLHSELNLSSLELGDSALYFCASSATGGPLDEQYFGPGTRLTVT.

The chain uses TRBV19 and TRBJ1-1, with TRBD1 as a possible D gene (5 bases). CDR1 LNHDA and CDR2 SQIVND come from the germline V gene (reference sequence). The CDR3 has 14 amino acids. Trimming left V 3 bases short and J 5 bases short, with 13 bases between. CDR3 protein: CASSMRGGGTEAFF. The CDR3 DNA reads TGTGCCAGTAGTATGCGGGGTGGGGGGACTGAAGCTTTCTTT.

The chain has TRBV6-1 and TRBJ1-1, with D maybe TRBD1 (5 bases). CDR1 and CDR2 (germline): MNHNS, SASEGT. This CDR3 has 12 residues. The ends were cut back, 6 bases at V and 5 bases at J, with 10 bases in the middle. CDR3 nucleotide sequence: TGTGCCAGCAGCCGACAGAGGACTGAAGCTTTCTTT. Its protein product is CASSRQRTEAFF.

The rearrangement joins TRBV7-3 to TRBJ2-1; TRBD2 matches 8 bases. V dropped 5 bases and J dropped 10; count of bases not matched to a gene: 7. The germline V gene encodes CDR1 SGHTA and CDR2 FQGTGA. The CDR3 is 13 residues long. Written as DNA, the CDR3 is TGTGCCAGCAGCCCCGGCGGGGGGACAGAGCAGTTCTTC. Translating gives CASSPGGGTEQFF.

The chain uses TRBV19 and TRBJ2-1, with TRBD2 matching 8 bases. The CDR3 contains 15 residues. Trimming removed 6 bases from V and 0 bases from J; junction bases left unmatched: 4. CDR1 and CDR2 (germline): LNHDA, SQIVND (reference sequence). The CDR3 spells CASRISGSSYNEQFF. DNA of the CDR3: TGTGCCAGTAGGATAAGCGGGAGCTCCTACAATGAGCAGTTCTTC. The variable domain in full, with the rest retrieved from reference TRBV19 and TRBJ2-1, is DGGITQSPKYLFRKEGQNVTLSCEQNLNHDAMYWYRQDPGQGLRLIYYSQIVNDFQKGDIAEGYSVSREKKESFPLTVTSAQKNPTAFYLCASRISGSSYNEQFFGPGTRLTVL.

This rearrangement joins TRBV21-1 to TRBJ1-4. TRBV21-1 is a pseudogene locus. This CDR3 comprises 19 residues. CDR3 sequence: CASIPGGGKKYGRDEKLFF. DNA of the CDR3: TGTGCCAGCATCCCCGGGGGGGGTAAGAAATATGGAAGGGATGAAAAACTGTTTTTT.

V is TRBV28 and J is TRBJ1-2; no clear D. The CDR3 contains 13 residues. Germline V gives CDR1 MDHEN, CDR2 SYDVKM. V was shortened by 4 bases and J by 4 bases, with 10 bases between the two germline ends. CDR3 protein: CASSSPPVYGYTF. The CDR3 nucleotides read TGTGCCAGCAGTTCCCCCCCCGTCTATGGCTACACCTTC.

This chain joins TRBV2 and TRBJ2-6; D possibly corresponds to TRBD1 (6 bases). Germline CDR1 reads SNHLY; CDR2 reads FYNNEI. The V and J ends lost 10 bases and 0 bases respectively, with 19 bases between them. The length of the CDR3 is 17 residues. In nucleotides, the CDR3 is TGTGCCACCTATCACAGGGTTTGGATCTCTGGGGCCAACGTCCTGACTTTC. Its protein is CATYHRVWISGANVLTF.

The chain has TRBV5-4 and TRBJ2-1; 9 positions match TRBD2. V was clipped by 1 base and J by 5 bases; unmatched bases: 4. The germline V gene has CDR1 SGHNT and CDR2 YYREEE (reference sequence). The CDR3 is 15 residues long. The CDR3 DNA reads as TGTGCCAGCAGCTTGTGGGTAGCGGGGGACAATGAGCAGTTCTTC. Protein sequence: CASSLWVAGDNEQFF.

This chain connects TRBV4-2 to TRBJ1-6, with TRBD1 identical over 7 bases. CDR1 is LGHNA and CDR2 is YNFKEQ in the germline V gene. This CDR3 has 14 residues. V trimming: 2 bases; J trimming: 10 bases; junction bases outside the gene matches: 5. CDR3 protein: CASSQTGAQSPLHF. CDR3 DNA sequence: TGTGCCAGCAGCCAAACAGGGGCCCAGTCACCCCTCCACTTT.

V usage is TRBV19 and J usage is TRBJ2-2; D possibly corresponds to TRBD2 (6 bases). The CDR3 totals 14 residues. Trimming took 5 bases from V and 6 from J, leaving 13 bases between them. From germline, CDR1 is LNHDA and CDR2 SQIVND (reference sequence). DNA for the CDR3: TGTGCCAGTAGTCACTCGGGCGGGGCCGGGGAGCTGTTTTTT. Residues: CASSHSGGAGELFF.

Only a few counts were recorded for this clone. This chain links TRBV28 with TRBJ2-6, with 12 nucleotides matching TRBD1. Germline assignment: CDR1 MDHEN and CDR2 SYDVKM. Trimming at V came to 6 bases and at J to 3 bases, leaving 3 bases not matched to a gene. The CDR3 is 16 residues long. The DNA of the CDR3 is TGTGCCAGCAGGGGACAGGGGGCGTTTGGGGCCAACGTCCTGACTTTC. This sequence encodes CASRGQGAFGANVLTF.